Shown below are 18 T cell receptor beta chains from a single sample sequenced in a study of CD8 T cells in ankylosing spondylitis (dated by TCRdb to about 2017). The library was generated by 5' RACE. Sequencing used an Illumina HiSeq 2500. TCRdb trimmed the raw reads at Q25, called clones with MiXCR and kept productive beta chains. Duplicate CDR3 protein sequences are folded into a single record with the most common DNA and genes. Across this sample there are around 340,000 distinct CDR3 sequences, with 20% seen only once. The ten largest account for over 10% of the sample. The specimen sequenced was blood, either unsorted or a sorted T cell fraction (not recorded which). These receptors came from a male donor with ankylosing spondylitis or in good health (not recorded which).

In this sample, this clonotype turned up a few times. The chain joins TRBV3-1 to TRBJ2-7, with 9 bases that match TRBD1. CDR3 length: 12 residues. CDR1 is LGHDT and CDR2 is YNNKEL in the germline V gene (reference sequence). The J segment lost 5 bases and the V segment lost 11 bases, leaving 7 bases of the junction unmatched. The CDR3 DNA reads as TGTGCCTGCGGGACAGGGCTCAACGAGCAGTACTTC. Translating it yields CACGTGLNEQYF.

On this clonotype: This may be a read error: a much more frequent sequence differs by one nucleotide. The chain has TRBV3-1 and TRBJ2-1; the D gene is possibly TRBD2 (6 bases). From germline, CDR1 is LGHDT and CDR2 YNNKEL (reference sequence). The CDR3 consists of 16 residues. Trimming took 5 bases from V and 1 from J, leaving 15 bases between them. The CDR3 loop reads CASSLPRGCSYNEQFF. For the CDR3, the DNA is TGTGCCAGCAGCTTGCCTCGGGGGTGTTCCTACAATGAGCAGTTCTTC.

This clonotype came up many times. This chain uses TRBV29-1 with TRBJ2-1, with D perhaps matching TRBD1 or TRBD2 (5 bases each). Germline assignment: CDR1 SQVTM and CDR2 ANQGSEA. The CDR3 is made up of 13 amino acids. V was cut by 8 bases and J by 9 bases, with 20 bases left in between. In DNA, the CDR3 is TGCAGCCCCTGGGGGTTTGATGACGGTGAGCAGTTCTTC. Encoded protein: CSPWGFDDGEQFF.

The rearrangement links TRBV28 to TRBJ2-5; unclear D gene. The CDR3 covers 15 residues. The germline V gene has CDR1 MDHEN and CDR2 SYDVKM. Trimming shortened V by 1 base and J by 4 bases, and 13 bases separated the two germline ends. CDR3 in amino acids: CASSLSKEGPETQYF. CDR3 DNA sequence: TGTGCCAGCAGTTTATCAAAGGAAGGGCCAGAGACCCAGTACTTC.

The chain combines TRBV12-3 or TRBV12-4 with TRBJ2-3, with D possibly TRBD1 on 5 matching bases. Trimming took 2 bases from V and 0 from J, leaving 9 bases between them. The CDR3 is made up of 15 amino acids. This CDR3 is CASSLRQLSTDTQYF. The CDR3 DNA follows: TGTGCCAGCAGTTTACGACAGCTTAGCACAGATACGCAGTATTTT.

In its sample, this clonotype was seen once. The chain combines TRBV30 with TRBJ2-6; D may match TRBD1 or TRBD2 (5 bases each). The CDR3 is 17 residues long. Trimming shortened V by 5 bases and J by 0 bases, and 17 bases separated the two germline ends. Germline CDR1 reads GTSNPN; CDR2 reads SVGIG (reference sequence). CDR3 protein: CAWDGTSTSSGANVLTF. Written as DNA, the CDR3 is TGTGCCTGGGACGGGACCTCTACGTCCTCTGGGGCCAACGTCCTGACTTTC.

The CDR3 bases are TGCAGCGTTGCTACAGGGGCCTCCTCCTACGAGCAGTACTTC. The encoded protein is CSVATGASSYEQYF. The chain couples TRBV29-1 to TRBJ2-7, with 7 positions matching TRBD1. The CDR3 totals 14 residues. V dropped 4 bases and J dropped 0; count of bases not matched to a gene: 6. Germline loops: CDR1 SQVTM, CDR2 ANQGSEA.

The V call is TRBV12-3 or TRBV12-4, the J call TRBJ1-2; TRBD1 matches 7 bases. Unmatched junction bases numbered 5, after V lost 3 bases and J lost 1 base. The CDR3 length is 15 residues. The DNA of the CDR3 is TGTGCCAGCAGTTTCAGGGGGAACTTTAACTATGGCTACACCTTC. Residues: CASSFRGNFNYGYTF.

This clonotype was detected only a few times. J is TRBJ1-1 and V is TRBV9, with D possibly being TRBD1 (5 bases). From germline, CDR1 is SGDLS and CDR2 YYNGEE. This CDR3 is 14 amino acids long. With 4 bases removed from V and 10 bases from J, the gap between germline ends came to 20 bases. The CDR3 loop is CASSQSGGRRGAFF. In nucleotides, the CDR3 is TGTGCCAGCAGCCAAAGCGGGGGGAGAAGGGGAGCTTTCTTT.

This clonotype was detected a few times. CDR3 DNA: TGTGCCAGCAGCTTGGAGCCGGACAGGTCCTACAATGAGCAGTTCTTC. Its protein product is CASSLEPDRSYNEQFF. The V and J genes are TRBV11-1 and TRBJ2-1, with 7 bases that match TRBD1. V was clipped by 3 bases and J by 1 base; unmatched bases: 6. The germline V gene has CDR1 SGHAT and CDR2 FQDESV (reference sequence). CDR3 length equals 16 residues.

This clonotype was seen more than once but under ten times. V is TRBV12-3 or TRBV12-4 and J is TRBJ1-2; D possibly corresponds to TRBD1 (6 bases). V lost 5 bases, J lost 11 bases, and 18 bases lay in between. The CDR3 extends over 13 amino acids. CDR3 amino acids: CASSPNPDRGYTF. The CDR3, as DNA: TGTGCCAGCAGTCCCAACCCGGACAGAGGTTACACCTTC.

V usage is TRBV29-1 and J usage is TRBJ2-5, with D perhaps matching TRBD1 or TRBD2 (5 bases each). The CDR3 consists of 14 residues. Germline values: CDR1 SQVTM, CDR2 ANQGSEA. V was clipped by 7 bases and J by 2 bases, with 17 bases between them. CDR3 amino acids: CSAPVLWGQETQYF. For the CDR3, the DNA is TGCAGCGCCCCCGTCTTGTGGGGGCAAGAGACCCAGTACTTC.

In DNA, the CDR3 is TGCGCCAGCAGCCAAACCGGGACTATCGCCTACAATGAGCAGTTCTTC. Translated: CASSQTGTIAYNEQFF. The chain employs TRBV4-1 and TRBJ2-1; 7 bases match TRBD2. Germline trimming cut 2 bases from V and 2 bases from J; bases unmatched to any gene: 6. Germline CDR1 MGHRA, CDR2 YSYEKL. The CDR3 is 16 amino acids.

The V gene is TRBV14, the J gene TRBJ1-4; D is undetermined. V was trimmed by 1 base and J by 8 bases, leaving 11 bases between them. The CDR3 totals 14 residues. Germline CDR1 SGHDN, CDR2 FVKESK. CDR3 coding DNA: TGTGCCAGCAGCCAAGTGGGGTTAACAGAAAAACTGTTTTTT. Amino acids: CASSQVGLTEKLFF.

This clonotype showed up just a few times. The rearrangement links TRBV10-3 to TRBJ2-1; TRBD2 matches 8 bases. The V gene's germline CDR1 is ENHRY and CDR2 SYGVKD. The V gene end was trimmed by 0 bases and the J gene end by 9 bases; junction bases not matched to a gene: 10. This CDR3 comprises 16 residues. The CDR3 loop is CAISESTRGGVGEQFF. The CDR3 coding sequence is TGTGCCATCAGTGAGTCGACTCGGGGGGGTGTAGGTGAGCAGTTCTTC.

This chain uses TRBV7-2 with TRBJ2-1, with D possibly TRBD2 on 6 matching bases. Germline CDR1 and CDR2: SGHTA and FQGNSA. This CDR3 comprises 16 residues. V was clipped by 0 bases and J by 4 bases, with 13 bases between them. The CDR3 DNA reads as TGTGCCAGCAGCTTAGCTTCCAGCGGGCTATACAATGAGCAGTTCTTC. Amino acid sequence: CASSLASSGLYNEQFF.

The chain uses TRBV9 and TRBJ2-7; 11 nucleotides agree with TRBD2. This CDR3 comprises 13 residues. V dropped 1 base and J dropped 10; count of bases not matched to a gene: 4. Germline V gene data show CDR1 as SGDLS and CDR2 as YYNGEE. The DNA for the CDR3 is TGTGCCAGCAGCGTAAGGACTAGCGGGCCCCAGTACTTC. It is translated as CASSVRTSGPQYF.

V gene TRBV20-1 combines with J gene TRBJ1-3, with D unresolved. The CDR3 covers 17 residues. Germline CDR1 reads DFQATT; CDR2 reads SNEGSKA (reference sequence). The V end lost 1 base, the J end lost 1 base, and 17 bases lay between the germline ends. CDR3 loop: CSARGRSQDSSGNTIYF. The DNA of the CDR3 is TGCAGTGCTAGAGGGCGTTCGCAGGACTCTTCTGGAAACACCATATATTTT.